Listed below are T cell receptor beta chains from one sample, sequenced in a study of cytomegalovirus exposure and HLA in healthy donors. Here immunoSEQ multiplex PCR was the method, and the copy in TCRdb shows in-frame clones only, minus some. The sample consists of tens of thousands of clones, 80% of them appearing once. The sample consisted of PBMCs. These receptors originate from a woman aged 45-60 years in good health and CMV-seropositive. Both conserved end residues are part of each CDR3. A D gene is named only where the DNA matches it firmly. Only part of the rows carry a size: once, few, many, or a class if the clone is expanded.

V	J	size	length	D	DNA	CDR3
TRBV18	TRBJ1-5	NA	13	NA	TGTGCCAGCTCACCGGACAGAGATCTGCCCCAGCATTTT	CASSPDRDLPQHF
TRBV5-1	TRBJ1-4	few	13	TRBD1	TGCGCCAGCAGCCCCACAGGGGCTGAAAAACTGTTTTTT	CASSPTGAEKLFF
TRBV19	TRBJ1-2	NA	14	TRBD1	TGCGCCAGTGCTAGGGGGGGACAGGGAAGACGCTACACCTTC	CASARGGQGRRYTF
TRBV6-6	TRBJ2-1	few	15	NA	TGTGCCAGCAGCCGATTTACAGGGCTAGCGGAGATGCAGTTCTTC	CASSRFTGLAEMQFF
TRBV5-1	TRBJ2-2	NA	15	NA	TGCGCCAGCAGCTTTGGGGGGGCGCAAACCGGGGAGCTGTTTTTT	CASSFGGAQTGELFF
TRBV5-1	TRBJ2-2	NA	16	TRBD1	TGCGCCAGCTATCACTCGGGACAGGGGTTAACCGGGGAGCTGTTTTTT	CASYHSGQGLTGELFF
TRBV19	TRBJ1-1	NA	15	TRBD1	TGTGCCAGTACCCCAGGACAGGGATTTAACACTGAAGCTTTCTTT	CASTPGQGFNTEAFF
TRBV5-1	TRBJ1-2	NA	16	TRBD1	TGCGCCAGCAGCTCCGAACCGGGACAGCAGACTAATGGCTACACCTTC	CASSSEPGQQTNGYTF
TRBV29-1	TRBJ1-3	NA	13	NA	TGCAGCGTAGCACACAGCTCTGGAAACACCATATATTTT	CSVAHSSGNTIYF
TRBV9	TRBJ1-2	NA	14	TRBD1	TGTGCCAGCAGTGGTGACAGGGGGCTGGAAGGCTACACCTTC	CASSGDRGLEGYTF
TRBV27	TRBJ2-1	NA	17	NA	TGTGCCAGCAGTTTATCGAGGGCGATTATTTCCTACAATGAGCAGTTCTTC	CASSLSRAIISYNEQFF
TRBV5-1	TRBJ1-1	NA	12	NA	TGCGCCAGCAGCACGGGACTCACTGAAGCTTTCTTT	CASSTGLTEAFF
TRBV7-8	TRBJ2-2	NA	16	NA	TGTGCCAGCAGCTTCTGGCAGCGGGCGAACACCGGGGAGCTGTTTTTT	CASSFWQRANTGELFF
TRBV9	TRBJ2-5	few	15	TRBD1	TGTGCCAGCAGCGTAGGAGGGACAGGCCAAGAGACCCAGTACTTC	CASSVGGTGQETQYF
TRBV5-1	TRBJ1-4	NA	17	NA	TGCGCCAGCAGCTTGGTAAGAGGCCGCGGTTATAATGAAAAACTGTTTTTT	CASSLVRGRGYNEKLFF
TRBV11-3	TRBJ2-5	NA	17	TRBD2	TGTGCCAGCAGCTTAGGAGGCGGGAGGGCGGGAGGAGAGACCCAGTACTTC	CASSLGGGRAGGETQYF
TRBV7-3	TRBJ1-2	once	13	TRBD1	TGTGCCAGCAGGGGAGCGGGACAGGGGGCCTACACCTTC	CASRGAGQGAYTF
TRBV11-2	TRBJ1-1	NA	13	TRBD1	TGTGCCAGCAGCCAATCTCAGGGGGTAGAAGCTTTCTTT	CASSQSQGVEAFF
TRBV6-6	TRBJ2-3	few	15	NA	TGTGCCAGCAGTCCCGGGACACATAGCACAGATACGCAGTATTTT	CASSPGTHSTDTQYF
TRBV20-1	TRBJ2-7	NA	11	TRBD1	TGCAGTGCGGGGACAGCTTACGAGCAGTACTTC	CSAGTAYEQYF
TRBV7-9	TRBJ2-2	NA	16	TRBD2	TGTGCCAGCAGCGCAACTAGCGGGATTCGGGGCGGGGAGCTGTTTTTT	CASSATSGIRGGELFF
TRBV29-1	TRBJ2-5	NA	15	TRBD2	TGCAGCGTTGAACCCTACGGGACTAGCGCCGAGACCCAGTACTTC	CSVEPYGTSAETQYF
TRBV7-3	TRBJ1-1	NA	13	NA	TGTGCCAGCAGCTTAAGGCGGGGCACTGAAGCTTTCTTT	CASSLRRGTEAFF
TRBV7-2	TRBJ1-5	once	13	NA	TGTGCCAGCAGCTTACGTAGCAATCAGCCCCAGCATTTT	CASSLRSNQPQHF
TRBV28	TRBJ2-3	NA	14	NA	TGTGCCAGCAGTTCACTAGTGACACCAGATACGCAGTATTTT	CASSSLVTPDTQYF
TRBV9	TRBJ1-4	NA	14	NA	TGTGCCAGCAGCGTAGATGGGAGGGGGGGAGAACTGTTTTTT	CASSVDGRGGELFF
TRBV5-4	TRBJ2-2	NA	15	TRBD1	TGTGCCAGCAGCCAAAGACAGGGGAATACCGGGGAGCTGTTTTTT	CASSQRQGNTGELFF
TRBV13	TRBJ2-1	NA	15	TRBD1	TGTGCCAGCAGTTCCGGGACAGGGGGGCTTGATGAGCAGTTCTTC	CASSSGTGGLDEQFF
TRBV11-3	TRBJ1-1	NA	13	NA	TGTGCCAGCGGGAGGGGGGCAAACACTGAAGCTTTCTTT	CASGRGANTEAFF
TRBV20-1	TRBJ1-1	NA	11	NA	TGCAGTGCGCTACGACTCACTGAAGCTTTCTTT	CSALRLTEAFF
TRBV6-1	TRBJ2-7	NA	14	TRBD1	TGTGCCAGCTTGAGGGGGACAGGTGCCTACGAGCAGTACTTC	CASLRGTGAYEQYF
TRBV11-3	TRBJ2-2	NA	18	TRBD1	TGTGCCAGCAGCTCTATCTGGGCCACAGGGGTGGTCACCGGGGAGCTGTTTTTT	CASSSIWATGVVTGELFF
TRBV10-3	TRBJ1-2	NA	11	NA	TGTGCCATCAGGGACTTACGGGGCTACACCTTC	CAIRDLRGYTF
TRBV11-2	TRBJ2-7	NA	15	TRBD1	TGTGCCAGCACCCCCCAGGGACAGGGGGAATACGAGCAGTACTTC	CASTPQGQGEYEQYF
TRBV5-1	TRBJ1-2	NA	15	TRBD1	TGCGCCAGCAGCTTTGGGACAGGGGCGTCCTATGGCTACACCTTC	CASSFGTGASYGYTF
TRBV4-1	TRBJ1-5	NA	15	NA	TGCGCCAGCAGCCAACCCCTGTTTAGCAATCAGCCCCAGCATTTT	CASSQPLFSNQPQHF
TRBV11-3	TRBJ1-1	once	15	NA	TGTGCCAGCAGCTTAGAGTGGGGCGGCAACACTGAAGCTTTCTTT	CASSLEWGGNTEAFF
TRBV19	TRBJ2-1	few	18	TRBD2	TGTGCCAGTAGTCCAGGGACTAGCGGGCCATCCCGGGGCAATGAGCAGTTCTTC	CASSPGTSGPSRGNEQFF
TRBV6-1	TRBJ1-2	once	17	TRBD1	TGTGCCAGCAGTGACCACATTCAGAGACAGGGAGGCTATGGCTACACCTTC	CASSDHIQRQGGYGYTF
TRBV7-8	TRBJ2-1	NA	17	TRBD1	TGTGCCAGCAGCGCTGACAGGGTACGGAAGTTGGGCGATGAGCAGTTCTTC	CASSADRVRKLGDEQFF
TRBV5-4	TRBJ2-7	few	15	TRBD2	TGTGCCAGCAGCTTTAGCGGGGGGGCTCCCTACGAGCAGTACTTC	CASSFSGGAPYEQYF
TRBV27	TRBJ2-1	NA	18	NA	TGTGCCAGCAGTTGGGCGCAGCGGGTTCTTTCGTCAAACAATGAGCAGTTCTTC	CASSWAQRVLSSNNEQFF
TRBV9	TRBJ2-1	NA	18	TRBD2	TGTGCCAGCAGCTCCCGAGGACTAGCGGGAGAACTTAGGAATGAGCAGTTCTTC	CASSSRGLAGELRNEQFF
TRBV19	TRBJ2-2	NA	15	TRBD2	TGTGCCAGTAACGGACTAGCGGATAACACCGGGGAGCTGTTTTTT	CASNGLADNTGELFF
TRBV11-2	TRBJ1-1	few	13	NA	TGTGCCAGCAGCTTAGAACCTCTCGGTGAAGCTTTCTTT	CASSLEPLGEAFF
TRBV7-2	TRBJ2-5	once	16	NA	TGTGCCAGCAGCTTATCTCGCGGCTTGGCGGGAGAGACCCAGTACTTC	CASSLSRGLAGETQYF
TRBV5-6	TRBJ1-2	NA	14	NA	TGTGCCAGCAGCGGGATAGGGAGTTTTAATGGCTACACCTTC	CASSGIGSFNGYTF
TRBV15	TRBJ2-5	NA	17	TRBD2	TGTGCCACCAGCAAGAGACTAGCGGGGTATGGGAGGGAGACCCAGTACTTC	CATSKRLAGYGRETQYF
TRBV23-1	TRBJ2-5	NA	15	TRBD2	TGCGCCAGCAGTCAATCGGGACTAGGGGACTGGGCCCAGTACTTC	CASSQSGLGDWAQYF
TRBV5-6	TRBJ2-1	NA	14	NA	TGTGCCAGCAGCCCCGAGGACTACCGGGGTGAGCAGTTCTTC	CASSPEDYRGEQFF
TRBV2	TRBJ1-5	NA	15	TRBD1	TGTGCCAGCACCGTCATAGTAGGGGGCGGTCAGCCCCAGCATTTT	CASTVIVGGGQPQHF
TRBV5-1	TRBJ1-4	NA	16	NA	TGCGCCAGCAGCTTGGGAAGGGGTCAAAGGGGTGAAAAACTGTTTTTT	CASSLGRGQRGEKLFF
TRBV9	TRBJ2-2	NA	15	NA	TGTGCCAGCAGCTTCCTTCGGTCGGACACCGGGGAGCTGTTTTTT	CASSFLRSDTGELFF
TRBV5-1	TRBJ2-5	NA	13	NA	TGCGCCAGCAGCTTCGGGGGCCAAGAGACCCAGTACTTC	CASSFGGQETQYF